This TCR beta chain is drawn from a study of T cell responses to AZD1222 COVID-19 vaccine. CDR1 and CDR2 (germline): SGHRS, YFSETQ. The CDR3 is 14 residues long. Losses at the gene ends were 3 bases for V and 1 base for J; bases not matched to a gene: 3. Profiled with immunoSEQ multiplex PCR; TCRdb holds only in-frame clones, not every one. Of approximately 260,000 clones in the sample, approximately 95% were seen once. Sequences were derived from peripheral blood, sampled on day 0 of AZD1222 vaccination. V and J are TRBV5-1 and TRBJ1-1, with 7 bases fitting TRBD1. The clonotype originates from an adult in good health. CDR3: CASSWGQSNTEAFF. As DNA, the CDR3 is TGCGCCAGCAGCTGGGGACAGTCGAACACTGAAGCTTTCTTT. Full variable domain (remainder filled in from reference TRBV5-1 and TRBJ1-1): KAGVTQTPRYLIKTRGQQVTLSCSPISGHRSVSWYQQTPGQGLQFLFEYFSETQRNKGNFPGRFSGRQFSNSRSEMNVSTLELGDSALYLCASSWGQSNTEAFFGQGTRLTVV.